This T cell receptor (beta chain) was retrieved from a study of blood T cell repertoires in COVID-19. About the research overall: Specimens from acute and convalescent COVID-19 originated in the United States, Italy and Spain. The analysed material was cDNA or gDNA that came from T cells, B-cell-depleted T cells, or PBMCs.

A few counts support this clone. V lost 0 bases and J 10 bases, leaving 13 bases between the germline ends. The CDR3 consists of 14 residues. The V gene's germline CDR1 is LGHNA and CDR2 YSLEER. Methods used by the authors: Nucleated cell number was recorded as an estimate derived from reference gene primer amplification. Produced via immunoSEQ multiplex PCR; TCRdb's table is partial and in-frame only. The V and J calls and clone size are taken from that table; D and trimming were inferred from the DNA. Among tens of thousands of clones listed, 60% to 85% were seen once. V usage is TRBV4-3 and J usage is TRBJ1-5; tentative D call: TRBD1 (6 bases). Material for sequencing was peripheral blood. The TCR originated in a human donor in a cohort sampled during active COVID-19. CDR3 sequence: CASSQDTGTDPQHF. The CDR3 coding sequence is TGCGCCAGCAGCCAAGATACAGGGACCGACCCCCAGCATTTT.